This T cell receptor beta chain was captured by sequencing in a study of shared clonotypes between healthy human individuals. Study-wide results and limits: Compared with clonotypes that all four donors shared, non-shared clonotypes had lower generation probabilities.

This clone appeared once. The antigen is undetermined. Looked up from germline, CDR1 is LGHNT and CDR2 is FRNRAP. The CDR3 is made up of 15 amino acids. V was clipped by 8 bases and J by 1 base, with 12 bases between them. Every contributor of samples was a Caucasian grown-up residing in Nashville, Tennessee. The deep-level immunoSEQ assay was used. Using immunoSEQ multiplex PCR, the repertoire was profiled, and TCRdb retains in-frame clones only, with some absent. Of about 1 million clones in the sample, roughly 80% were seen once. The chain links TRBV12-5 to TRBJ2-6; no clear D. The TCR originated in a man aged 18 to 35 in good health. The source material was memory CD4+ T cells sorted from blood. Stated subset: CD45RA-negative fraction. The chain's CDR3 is CASNVDGSGANVLTF. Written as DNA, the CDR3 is TGTGCTAGTAACGTCGATGGTTCTGGGGCCAACGTCCTGACTTTC.